This TCR beta chain comes out of a study of CD8+ T cells in alopecia areata. Study-level information: Among treated patients, oral tofacitinib was administered at 5 to 10 mg twice daily.

Germline V gene lookup returns CDR1 SGHDT and CDR2 YYEEEE. This CDR3 region has 15 residues. V dropped 3 bases and J dropped 6 bases, with 13 bases sitting between them. Specified treatment: oral pan-JAK inhibitor, 5-10 mg twice daily. RNA, once extracted, was reverse transcribed into cDNA for use as the sequencing template. The repertoire was sequenced with immunoSEQ multiplex PCR; TCRdb's copy has only in-frame clones and lacks some. The repertoire holds around 180,000 clones, approximately 67% seen once, with under 1.5% in the top ten. The clonotype originates from a human donor with alopecia areata. This sample comprised CD4+ T cells sorted from blood, obtained at week 49, from a patient treated with tofacitinib. The rearrangement uses TRBV5-6 and TRBJ1-6; D not resolved. CDR3 region: CASSWTEGRNSPLHF. In DNA, the CDR3 is TGTGCCAGCAGCTGGACGGAGGGCCGTAATTCACCCCTCCACTTT.